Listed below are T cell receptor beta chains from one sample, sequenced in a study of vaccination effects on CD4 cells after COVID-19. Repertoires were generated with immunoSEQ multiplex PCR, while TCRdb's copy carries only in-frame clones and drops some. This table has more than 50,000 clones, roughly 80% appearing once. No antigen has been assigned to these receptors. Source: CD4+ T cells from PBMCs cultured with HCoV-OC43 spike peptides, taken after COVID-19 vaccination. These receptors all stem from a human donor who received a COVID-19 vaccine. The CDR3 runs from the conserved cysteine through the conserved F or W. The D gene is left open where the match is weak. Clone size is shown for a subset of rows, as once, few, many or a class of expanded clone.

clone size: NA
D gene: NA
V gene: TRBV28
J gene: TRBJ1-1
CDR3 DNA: TGTGCCAGCAGGGTACAGGGTATTATCACTGAAGCTTTCTTT
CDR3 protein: CASRVQGIITEAFF

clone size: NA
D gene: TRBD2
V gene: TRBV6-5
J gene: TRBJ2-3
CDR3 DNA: TGTGCCAGCAGTTACCTCTCGCGGGGGGAGGTTGCGCAGTATTTT
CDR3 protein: CASSYLSRGEVAQYF

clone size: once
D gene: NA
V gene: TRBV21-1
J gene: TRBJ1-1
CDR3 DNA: TGTGCCAGCTCCGATAAAGGGATGAACACTGAAGCTTTCTTT
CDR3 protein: CASSDKGMNTEAFF

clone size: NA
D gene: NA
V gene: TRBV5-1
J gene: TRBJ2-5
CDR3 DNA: TGCGCCAGCAGCTTGGGTCCCCTTGCGGGGACCACTCAAGAGACCCAGTACTTC
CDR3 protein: CASSLGPLAGTTQETQYF

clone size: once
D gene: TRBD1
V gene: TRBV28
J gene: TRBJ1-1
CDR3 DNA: TGTGCCAGCAGATCCTCCCCGGGACAGGGCCTAAGAGCTGAAGCTTTCTTT
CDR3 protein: CASRSSPGQGLRAEAFF

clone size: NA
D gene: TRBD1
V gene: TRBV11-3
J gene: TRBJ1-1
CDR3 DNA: TGTGCCAGCAGCTCACCGGGGACAGGCAAAGCTTTCTTT
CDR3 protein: CASSSPGTGKAFF

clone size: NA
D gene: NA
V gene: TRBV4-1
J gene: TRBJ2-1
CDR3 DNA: TGCGCCAGCAGCCAAGGGGGACACCCCGGGTACTACAATGAGCAGTTCTTC
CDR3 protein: CASSQGGHPGYYNEQFF

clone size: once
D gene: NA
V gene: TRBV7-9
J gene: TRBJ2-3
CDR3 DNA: TGTGCCAGCAGCTTAGCGGGGGCGGGGAAGGCAGCAGATACGCAGTATTTT
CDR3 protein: CASSLAGAGKAADTQYF

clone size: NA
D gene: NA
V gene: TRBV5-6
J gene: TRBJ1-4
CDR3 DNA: TGTGCCAGCAGCTTGGCCCAAAGGTCGCGGGCTTCAACTAATGAAAAACTGTTTTTT
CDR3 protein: CASSLAQRSRASTNEKLFF

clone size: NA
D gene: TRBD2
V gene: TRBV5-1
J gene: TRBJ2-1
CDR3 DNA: TGCGCCAGCACCCCGTCCCCTAGCGGGTCGAGCAATGAGCAGTTCTTC
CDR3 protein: CASTPSPSGSSNEQFF

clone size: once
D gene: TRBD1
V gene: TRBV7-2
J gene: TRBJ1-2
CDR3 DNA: TGTGCCAGCAGCTTCCGGGACAGGGTCTATAGCTACACCTTC
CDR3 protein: CASSFRDRVYSYTF

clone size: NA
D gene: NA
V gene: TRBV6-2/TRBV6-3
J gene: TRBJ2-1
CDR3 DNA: TGTGCCAGCAGCTTAGGAATACCCTCCTACAATGAGCAGTTCTTC
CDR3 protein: CASSLGIPSYNEQFF

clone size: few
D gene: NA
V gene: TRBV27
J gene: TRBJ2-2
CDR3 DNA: TGTGCCAGCAGTTCCCGGGACGGTCGTCTAGCAGCGAACACCGGGGAGCTGTTTTTT
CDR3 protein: CASSSRDGRLAANTGELFF

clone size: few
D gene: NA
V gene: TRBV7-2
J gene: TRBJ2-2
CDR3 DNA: TGTGCCAGCAGCCTAATACGGATGACCGGGGAGCTGTTTTTT
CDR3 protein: CASSLIRMTGELFF

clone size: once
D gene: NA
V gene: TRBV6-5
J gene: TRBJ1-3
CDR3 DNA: TGTGCCAGCAGTTACGAATACTCGGGGCAGGGAAACACCATATATTTT
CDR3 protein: CASSYEYSGQGNTIYF

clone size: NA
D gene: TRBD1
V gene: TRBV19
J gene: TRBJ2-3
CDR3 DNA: TGTGCCAGTAGGAGAGAGGGGGCAGGGACAGATACGCAGTATTTT
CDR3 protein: CASRREGAGTDTQYF

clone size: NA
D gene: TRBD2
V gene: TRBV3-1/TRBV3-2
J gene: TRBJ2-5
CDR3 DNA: TGTGCCAGCAGCCAGGCCGACCGAGCGGGGGGAAGGGGAGAGACCCAGTACTTC
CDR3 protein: CASSQADRAGGRGETQYF

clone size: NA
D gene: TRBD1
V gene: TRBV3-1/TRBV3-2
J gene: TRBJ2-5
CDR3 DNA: TGTGCCAGCAGCCACGGACAGGGGGGAGAGACCCAGTACTTC
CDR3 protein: CASSHGQGGETQYF

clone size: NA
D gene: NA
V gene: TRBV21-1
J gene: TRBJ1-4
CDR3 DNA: TGTGCCAGCAGCAAGTTGGGCACGAGGAAACTGTTTTTT
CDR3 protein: CASSKLGTRKLFF

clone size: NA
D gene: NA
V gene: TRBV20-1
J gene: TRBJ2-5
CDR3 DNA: TGCAGTGCTACTGAGTACCAAGAGACCCAGTACTTC
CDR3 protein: CSATEYQETQYF

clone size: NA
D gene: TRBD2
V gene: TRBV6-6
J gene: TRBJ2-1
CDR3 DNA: TGTGCCAGCAGTTTACTAGCGGGGGAACACAATGAGCAGTTCTTC
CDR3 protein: CASSLLAGEHNEQFF

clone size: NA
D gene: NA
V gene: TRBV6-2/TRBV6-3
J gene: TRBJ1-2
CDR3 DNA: TGTGCCAGCAGTCGTAGACTCCGGCCTGGCTACACCTTC
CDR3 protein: CASSRRLRPGYTF

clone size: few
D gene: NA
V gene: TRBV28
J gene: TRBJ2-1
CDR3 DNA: TGTGCCAGCAGGCAACTGGGAAATGAGCAGTTCTTC
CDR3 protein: CASRQLGNEQFF

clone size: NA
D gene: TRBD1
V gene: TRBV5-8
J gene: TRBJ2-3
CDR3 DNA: TGTGCCAGCCCATCCCTTTGGACAGGGGTGAGCACAGATACGCAGTATTTT
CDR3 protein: CASPSLWTGVSTDTQYF

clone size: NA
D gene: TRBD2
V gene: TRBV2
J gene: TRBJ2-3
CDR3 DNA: TGTGCCAGCCTAGGCGGGGGGCGGGGTACGCAGTATTTT
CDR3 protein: CASLGGGRGTQYF

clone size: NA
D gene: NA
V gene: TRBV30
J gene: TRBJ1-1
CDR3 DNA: TGTGCCTGTCACGGACCCCGCTTTGAGACTGAAGCTTTCTTT
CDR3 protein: CACHGPRFETEAFF

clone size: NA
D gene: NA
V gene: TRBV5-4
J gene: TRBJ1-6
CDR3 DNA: TGTGCCAGCAGCCCCGGGGGAGGGTCGGGCTCCTATAATTCACCCCTCCACTTT
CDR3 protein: CASSPGGGSGSYNSPLHF

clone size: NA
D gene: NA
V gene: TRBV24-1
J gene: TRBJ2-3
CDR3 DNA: TGTGCCACCACCTCGGCGACTAGCACAGATACGCAGTATTTT
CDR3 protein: CATTSATSTDTQYF

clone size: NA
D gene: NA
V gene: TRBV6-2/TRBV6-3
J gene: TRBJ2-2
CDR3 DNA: TGTGCCAGCAGTTACTGGGGTACCGGGGAGCTGTTTTTT
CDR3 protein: CASSYWGTGELFF

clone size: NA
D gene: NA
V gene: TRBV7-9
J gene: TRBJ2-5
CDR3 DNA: TGTGCCAGCAGTGTGTCGGGCGGTAAAGAGACCCAGTACTTC
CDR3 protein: CASSVSGGKETQYF

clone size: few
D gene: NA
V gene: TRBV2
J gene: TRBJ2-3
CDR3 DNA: TGTGCCAGCAGGGAGGGTGGGACAGCCACAGATACGCAGTATTTT
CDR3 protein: CASREGGTATDTQYF

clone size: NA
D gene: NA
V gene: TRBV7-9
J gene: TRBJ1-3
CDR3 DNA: TGTGCCAGCAGCTTAGGGAACGTTGGAAACACCATATATTTT
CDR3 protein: CASSLGNVGNTIYF

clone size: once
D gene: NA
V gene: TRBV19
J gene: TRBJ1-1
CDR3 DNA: TGTGCCAGTAAGCCGCGCGTGGAGACGCCTGAAGCTTTCTTT
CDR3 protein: CASKPRVETPEAFF

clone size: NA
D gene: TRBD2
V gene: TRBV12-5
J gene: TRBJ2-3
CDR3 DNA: TGTGCTAGTGGTTTGGAATGGGGGGGGTCACCAGATACGCAGTATTTT
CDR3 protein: CASGLEWGGSPDTQYF

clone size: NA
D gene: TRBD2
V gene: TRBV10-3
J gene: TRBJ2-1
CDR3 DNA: TGTGCCATCGCGGGGCCAGCGGGGATCTCCTACAATGAGCAGTTCTTC
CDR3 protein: CAIAGPAGISYNEQFF

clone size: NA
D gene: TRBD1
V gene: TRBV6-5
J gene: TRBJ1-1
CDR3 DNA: TGTGCCAGCAGTAAGGACAGGAGAACTGAAGCTTTCTTT
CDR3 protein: CASSKDRRTEAFF

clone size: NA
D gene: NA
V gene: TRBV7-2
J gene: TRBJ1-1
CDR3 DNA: TGTGCCAGTTTTCCCTTCATGAACACTGAAGCTTTCTTT
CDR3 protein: CASFPFMNTEAFF

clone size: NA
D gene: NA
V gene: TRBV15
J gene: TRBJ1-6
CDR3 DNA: TGTGCCACCAGCAGAGACCCGGACCGTTCACCCCTCCACTTT
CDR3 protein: CATSRDPDRSPLHF

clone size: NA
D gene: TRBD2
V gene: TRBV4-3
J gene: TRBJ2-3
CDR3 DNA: TGCGCCAGCAGCCAAATCCTAGCGGGGGGGACAGATACGCAGTATTTT
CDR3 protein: CASSQILAGGTDTQYF

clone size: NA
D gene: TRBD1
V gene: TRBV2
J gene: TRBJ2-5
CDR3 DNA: TGTGCCAGCAGTAGACAGGGGGCAGGAGAGACCCAGTACTTC
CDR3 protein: CASSRQGAGETQYF

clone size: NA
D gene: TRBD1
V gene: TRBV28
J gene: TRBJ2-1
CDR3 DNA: TGTGCCAGCAGTCCCCCGGACAGGGCCAAGTACAATGAGCAGTTCTTC
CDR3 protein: CASSPPDRAKYNEQFF

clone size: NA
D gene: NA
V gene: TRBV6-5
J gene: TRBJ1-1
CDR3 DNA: TGTGCCAGCGGGGGTTTGAGAGGGAACACTGAAGCTTTCTTT
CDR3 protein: CASGGLRGNTEAFF

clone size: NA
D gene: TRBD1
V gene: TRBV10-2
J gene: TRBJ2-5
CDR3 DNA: TGCGCCAGCGGACAGGGGGAGACCCAGTACTTC
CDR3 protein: CASGQGETQYF

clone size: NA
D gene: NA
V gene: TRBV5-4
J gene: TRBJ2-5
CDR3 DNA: TGTGCCAGCAGCTTTGGGCAGGGAGAGACCCAGTACTTC
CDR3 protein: CASSFGQGETQYF

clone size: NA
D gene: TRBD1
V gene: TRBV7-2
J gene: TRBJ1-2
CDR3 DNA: TGTGCCAGCAGCTTAGCGCTGATTCAGGGGGGTGGCTACACCTTC
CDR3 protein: CASSLALIQGGGYTF